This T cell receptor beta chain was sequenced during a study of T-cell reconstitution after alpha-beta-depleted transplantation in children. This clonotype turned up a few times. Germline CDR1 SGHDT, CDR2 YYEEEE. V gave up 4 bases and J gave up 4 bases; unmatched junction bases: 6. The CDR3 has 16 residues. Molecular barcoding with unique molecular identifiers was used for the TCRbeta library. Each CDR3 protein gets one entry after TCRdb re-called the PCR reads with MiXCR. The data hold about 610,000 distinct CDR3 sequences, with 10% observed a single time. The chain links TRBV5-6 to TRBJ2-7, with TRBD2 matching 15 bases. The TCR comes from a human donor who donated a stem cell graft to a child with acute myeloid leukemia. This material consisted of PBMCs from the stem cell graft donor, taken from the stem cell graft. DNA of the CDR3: TGTGCCAGCAGCCCCGGGACTAGCGGGAGGTTTTACGAGCAGTACTTC. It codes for CASSPGTSGRFYEQYF.